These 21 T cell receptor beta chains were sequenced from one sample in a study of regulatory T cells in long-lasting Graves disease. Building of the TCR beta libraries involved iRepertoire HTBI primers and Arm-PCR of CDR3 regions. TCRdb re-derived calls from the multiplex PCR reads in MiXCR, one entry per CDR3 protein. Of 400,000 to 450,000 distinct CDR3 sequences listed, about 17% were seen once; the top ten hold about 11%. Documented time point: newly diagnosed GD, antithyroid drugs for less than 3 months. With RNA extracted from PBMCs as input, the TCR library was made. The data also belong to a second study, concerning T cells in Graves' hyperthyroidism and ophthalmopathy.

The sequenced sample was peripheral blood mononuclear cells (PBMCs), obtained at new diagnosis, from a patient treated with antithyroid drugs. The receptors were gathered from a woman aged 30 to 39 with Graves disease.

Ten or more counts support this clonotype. CDR3 loop: CASSLAGGMDTQYF. The CDR3 region has the DNA TGTGCCAGCAGTTTAGCGGGAGGTATGGATACGCAGTATTTT. The chain couples TRBV28 to TRBJ2-3; 8 bases map to TRBD2. The CDR3 is 14 residues long. V shed 2 bases and J 6 bases; nucleotides not matched to a gene: 4. Germline assignment: CDR1 MDHEN and CDR2 SYDVKM. Full variable domain (remainder filled in from reference TRBV28 and TRBJ2-3): DVKVTQSSRYLVKRTGEKVFLECVQDMDHENMFWYRQDPGLGLRLIYFSYDVKMKEKGDIPEGYSVSREKKERFSLILESASTNQTSMYLCASSLAGGMDTQYFGPGTRLTVL.

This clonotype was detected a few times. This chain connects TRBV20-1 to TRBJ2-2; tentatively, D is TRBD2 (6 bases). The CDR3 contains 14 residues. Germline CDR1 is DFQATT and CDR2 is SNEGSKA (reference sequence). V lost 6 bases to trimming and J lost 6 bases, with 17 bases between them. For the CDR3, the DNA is TGCAGTGCAAGGCGGGAAGGTGGTGCCGGGGAGCTGTTTTTT. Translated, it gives CSARREGGAGELFF.

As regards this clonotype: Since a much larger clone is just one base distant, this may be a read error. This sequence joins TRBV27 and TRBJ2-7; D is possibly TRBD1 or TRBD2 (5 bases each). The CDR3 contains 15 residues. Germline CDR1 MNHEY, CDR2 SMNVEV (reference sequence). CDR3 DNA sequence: TGTGCCAGCAGTTTAGGGGGAATCAGCTCCTACGGGCAGTACTTC. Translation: CASSLGGISSYGQYF.

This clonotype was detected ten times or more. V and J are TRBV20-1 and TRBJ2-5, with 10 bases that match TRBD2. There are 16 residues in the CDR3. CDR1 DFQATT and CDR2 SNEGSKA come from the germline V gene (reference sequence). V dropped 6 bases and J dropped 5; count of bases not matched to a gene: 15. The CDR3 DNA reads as TGCAGTGCCACCGGCACAGCGGGAGGGCCGGGGGAGACCCAGTACTTC. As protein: CSATGTAGGPGETQYF.

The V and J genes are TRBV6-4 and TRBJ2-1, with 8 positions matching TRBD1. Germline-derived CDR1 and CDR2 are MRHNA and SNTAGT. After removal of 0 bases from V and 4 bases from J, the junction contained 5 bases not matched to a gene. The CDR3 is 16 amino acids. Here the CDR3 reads CASSDSFNRGYNEQFF. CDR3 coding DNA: TGTGCCAGCAGTGACTCCTTCAACAGGGGGTACAATGAGCAGTTCTTC.

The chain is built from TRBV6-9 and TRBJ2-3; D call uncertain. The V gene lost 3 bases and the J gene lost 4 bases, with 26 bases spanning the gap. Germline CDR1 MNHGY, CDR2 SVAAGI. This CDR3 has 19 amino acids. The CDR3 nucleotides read TGTGCCAGCAGTTACTCTACCGGTATTCGATCCCCTGGGCCAGATACGCAGTATTTT. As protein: CASSYSTGIRSPGPDTQYF.

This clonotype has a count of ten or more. The chain's CDR3 is CASTLGHQPQHF. As DNA, the CDR3 is TGTGCCAGCACTCTGGGGCATCAGCCCCAGCATTTT. The chain employs TRBV28 and TRBJ1-5; a weak D match, TRBD1 (5 bases). V was shortened by 7 bases and J by 5 bases, with 9 bases between the two germline ends. CDR3 length equals 12 residues. The germline V gene has CDR1 MDHEN and CDR2 SYDVKM.

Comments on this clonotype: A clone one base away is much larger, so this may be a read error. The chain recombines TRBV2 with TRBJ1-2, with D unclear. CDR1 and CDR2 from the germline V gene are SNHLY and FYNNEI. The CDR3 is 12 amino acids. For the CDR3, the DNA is TGTGCCAGCAGGCAATTGGCCTATGGCTACGCCTTC. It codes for CASRQLAYGYAF. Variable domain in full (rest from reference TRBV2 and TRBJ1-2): EPEVTQTPSHQVTQMGQEVILRCVPISNHLYFYWYRQILGQKVEFLVSFYNNEISEKSEIFDDQFSVERPDGSNFTLKIRSTKLEDSAMYFCASRQLAYGYAFGSGTRLTVV.

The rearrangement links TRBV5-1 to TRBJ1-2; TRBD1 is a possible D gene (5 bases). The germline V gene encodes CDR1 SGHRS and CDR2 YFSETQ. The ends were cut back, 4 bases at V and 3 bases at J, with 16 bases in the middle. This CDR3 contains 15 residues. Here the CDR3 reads CASSSRDSSYYGYTF. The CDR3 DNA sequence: TGCGCCAGCAGCAGCCGGGACTCGAGTTACTATGGCTACACCTTC.

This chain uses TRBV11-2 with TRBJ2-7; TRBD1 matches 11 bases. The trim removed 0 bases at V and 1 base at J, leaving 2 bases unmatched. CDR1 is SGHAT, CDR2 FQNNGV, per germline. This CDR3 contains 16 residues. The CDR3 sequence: CASSLDGDRGSYEQYF. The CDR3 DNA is TGTGCCAGCAGCTTAGATGGGGACAGGGGGTCCTACGAGCAGTACTTC.

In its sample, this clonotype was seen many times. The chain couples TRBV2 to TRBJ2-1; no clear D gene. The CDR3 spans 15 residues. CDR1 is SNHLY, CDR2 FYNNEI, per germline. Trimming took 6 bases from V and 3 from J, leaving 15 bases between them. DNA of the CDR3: TGTGCCAGCAGACAACGAGACGAAAGCTACAATGAGCAGTTCTTC. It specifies CASRQRDESYNEQFF.

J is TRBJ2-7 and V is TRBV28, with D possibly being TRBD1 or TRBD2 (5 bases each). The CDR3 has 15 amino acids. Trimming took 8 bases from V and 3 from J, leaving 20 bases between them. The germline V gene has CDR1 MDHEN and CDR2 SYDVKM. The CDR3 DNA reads TGTGCCAGCCGCTTACCGGGACCGGCTAACTACGAGCAGTACTTC. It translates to CASRLPGPANYEQYF.

The chain's CDR3 is CATSRDRGGGQPQHF. As DNA, the CDR3 is TGTGCCACCAGCAGAGATAGAGGGGGCGGTCAGCCCCAGCATTTT. This chain joins TRBV15 and TRBJ1-5; 7 bases line up with TRBD1. CDR3 length: 15 residues. CDR1 and CDR2 (germline): LNHNV, YYDKDF (reference sequence). Germline trimming cut 0 bases from V and 6 bases from J; bases unmatched to any gene: 5.

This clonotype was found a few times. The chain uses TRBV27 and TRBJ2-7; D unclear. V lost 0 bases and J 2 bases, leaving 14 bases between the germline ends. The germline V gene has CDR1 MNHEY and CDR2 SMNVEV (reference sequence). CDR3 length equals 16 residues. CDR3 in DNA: TGTGCCAGCAGTTTATCGTTAGATCGGGCTACCTACGAGCAGTACTTC. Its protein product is CASSLSLDRATYEQYF.

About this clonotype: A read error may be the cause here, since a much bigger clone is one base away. CDR3 sequence: CASEWYRNYEQYF. The CDR3 DNA reads as TGTGCCAGCGAATGGTACAGGAACTACGAGCAGTACTTC. The V call is TRBV2, the J call TRBJ2-7; D possibly corresponds to TRBD1 (5 bases). CDR3 length: 13 residues. Trimming took off 8 bases at V and 3 bases at J, with 14 bases between the two ends. The germline gives CDR1 SNHLY, CDR2 FYNNEI.

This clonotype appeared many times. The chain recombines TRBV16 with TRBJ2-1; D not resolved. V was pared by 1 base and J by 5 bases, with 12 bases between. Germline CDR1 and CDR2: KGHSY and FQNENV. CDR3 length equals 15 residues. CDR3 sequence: CASSQFVVTNNEQFF. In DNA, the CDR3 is TGTGCCAGCAGCCAATTCGTGGTAACCAACAATGAGCAGTTCTTC. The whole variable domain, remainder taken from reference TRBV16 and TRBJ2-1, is GEEVAQTPKHLVRGEGQKAKLYCAPIKGHSYVFWYQQVLKNEFKFLISFQNENVFDETGMPKERFSAKCLPNSPCSLEIQATKLEDSAVYFCASSQFVVTNNEQFFGPGTRLTVL.

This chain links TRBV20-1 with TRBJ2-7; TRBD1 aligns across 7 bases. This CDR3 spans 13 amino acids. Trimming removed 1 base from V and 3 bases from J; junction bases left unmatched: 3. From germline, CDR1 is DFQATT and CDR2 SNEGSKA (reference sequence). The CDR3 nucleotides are TGCAGTGCTAGAGGGGACAGTAACTACGAGCAGTACTTC. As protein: CSARGDSNYEQYF.

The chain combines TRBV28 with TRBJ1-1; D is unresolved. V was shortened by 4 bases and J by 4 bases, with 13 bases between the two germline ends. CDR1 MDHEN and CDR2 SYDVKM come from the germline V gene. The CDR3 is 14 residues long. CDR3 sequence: CASSYFRVATEAFF. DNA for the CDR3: TGTGCCAGCAGTTACTTCCGGGTGGCCACTGAAGCTTTCTTT. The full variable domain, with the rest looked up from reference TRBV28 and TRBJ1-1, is DVKVTQSSRYLVKRTGEKVFLECVQDMDHENMFWYRQDPGLGLRLIYFSYDVKMKEKGDIPEGYSVSREKKERFSLILESASTNQTSMYLCASSYFRVATEAFFGQGTRLTVV.

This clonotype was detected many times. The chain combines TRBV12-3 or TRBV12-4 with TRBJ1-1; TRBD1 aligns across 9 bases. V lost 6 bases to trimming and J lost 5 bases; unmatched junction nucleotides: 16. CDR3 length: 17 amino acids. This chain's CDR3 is CASRPISRTGVLTEAFF. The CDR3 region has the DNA TGTGCCAGCAGACCCATATCTCGGACAGGGGTGTTGACTGAAGCTTTCTTT.

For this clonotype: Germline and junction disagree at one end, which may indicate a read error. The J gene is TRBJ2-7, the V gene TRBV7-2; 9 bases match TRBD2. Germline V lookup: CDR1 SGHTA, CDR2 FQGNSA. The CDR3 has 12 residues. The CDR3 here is CASSLRAGGPVF. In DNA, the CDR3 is TGTGCCAGCAGCTTAAGGGCGGGAGGGCCCGTTTTC.

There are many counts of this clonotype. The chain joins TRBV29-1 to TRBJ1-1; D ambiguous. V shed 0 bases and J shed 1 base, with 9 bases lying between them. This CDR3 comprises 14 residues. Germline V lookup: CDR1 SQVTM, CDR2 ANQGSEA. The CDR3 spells CSVEDPLGNTEAFF. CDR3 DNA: TGCAGCGTTGAAGACCCCCTGGGGAACACTGAAGCTTTCTTT.